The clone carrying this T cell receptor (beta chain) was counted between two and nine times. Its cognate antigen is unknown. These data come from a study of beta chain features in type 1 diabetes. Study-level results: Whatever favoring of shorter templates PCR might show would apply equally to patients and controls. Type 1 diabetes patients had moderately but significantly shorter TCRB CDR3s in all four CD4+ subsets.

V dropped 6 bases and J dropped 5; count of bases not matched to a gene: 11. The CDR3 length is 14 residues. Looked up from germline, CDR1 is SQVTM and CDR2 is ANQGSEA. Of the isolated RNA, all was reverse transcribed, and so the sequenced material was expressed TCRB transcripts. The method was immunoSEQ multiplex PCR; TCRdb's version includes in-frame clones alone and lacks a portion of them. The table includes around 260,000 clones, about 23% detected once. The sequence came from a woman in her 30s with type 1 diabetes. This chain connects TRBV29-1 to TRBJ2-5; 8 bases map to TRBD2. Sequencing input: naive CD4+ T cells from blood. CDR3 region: CSVRGREVIETQYF. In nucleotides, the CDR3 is TGCAGCGTCCGAGGGCGGGAGGTGATCGAGACCCAGTACTTC.